The present entry profiles one TCR beta chain with its context. Its specificity is unknown. CDR1 SGDLS and CDR2 YYNGEE come from the germline V gene. Trimming left V 4 bases short and J 0 bases short, with 15 bases between. This CDR3 is built from 16 residues. As every portion of the isolated RNA was reverse transcribed, the sequencing read expressed TCRB transcripts. Sequenced by immunoSEQ multiplex PCR; TCRdb stores in-frame clones only, minus some. There are approximately 110,000 clones in the sample; almost 40% occur only once, and roughly 0.064% lies in the top ten. Donors underwent one heparinised blood draw, 90 to 150 mL on average. The sample comes from a study of beta chain features in type 1 diabetes. Background on the study: What patients shared with healthy donors was a similar profile of age, gender and cell yields. Study observations and caveats: Patients showed naive, central memory and Treg TCRB repertoires that appeared more similar than those of healthy donors.

The source material was stem cell memory CD4+ T cells from blood. This rearrangement joins TRBV9 to TRBJ2-3, with D perhaps matching TRBD1 (6 bases). The sequence derives from a young woman in good health. The CDR3 sequence is CASSPGQLTSTDTQYF. CDR3 coding DNA: TGTGCCAGCAGCCCAGGACAGTTAACTAGCACAGATACGCAGTATTTT.